This record concerns one T cell receptor beta chain sequence. The table lists this clonotype with a few counts. Its antigen target is currently unknown. No base-level quality is on record; no much larger clone is a single base apart. The data belong to a study of response to subunit inactivated influenza vaccine (dated by TCRdb to the late 2010s). Some background on the complete study: Deep quantitative T cell receptor repertoire profiling was used in the study to track responses to a trivalent subunit inactivated influenza vaccine.

V is trimmed back by 3 bases and J by 7 bases, and the junction contains 6 bases that no gene match accounts for. Taken from the germline V gene, the CDR1 and CDR2 loops are ENHRY and SYGVKD. Counted from cysteine to phenylalanine, this CDR3 has 14 amino acids. Only CDR3 DNA remains: 42 bases, in frame from the first base. Libraries were prepared through RT-PCR. TCRdb records Illumina HiSeq 2500 as the sequencer. In-frame beta chains were kept once TCRdb had trimmed the public reads at Q25 with fastp and called clones with MiXCR. Rows merge per CDR3 protein into single entries with the most common DNA and genes. This sample gives roughly 500,000 distinct CDR3 sequences in total; roughly 23% of them show up just once. The top ten hold about 2.8% of the sample. Here is what the overall study found, with its caveats: The authors suggested that each seasonal influenza vaccination may recruit only a limited number of new T cells.

These data were likewise used in another study, on T cells expressing NK-cell markers. That second publication adds: TCR beta cDNA libraries were made by 5'RACE template switching that added a universal primer site and unique molecular identifiers. Three sorted T-cell subsets (CD3+CD56+NKG2C+, CD3+CD56+NKG2C- and CD3+CD56-NKG2C+) from roughly eight donors had their TCR beta-chain repertoires profiled. Of the eight sequenced donors, seven were found to be HCMV-seropositive and one was found to be HCMV-seronegative. In several experiments an anti-gammadeltaTCR antibody was added to restrict sorting to alphabetaTCR-expressing T cells. In roughly six donors, the dominant CD3+CD56+NKG2C+ clonotypes ranked among the top 10 CD8+ clonotypes, making up about 1.0-7.5% of CD8+ T cells. Those dominant clonotypes were again the most abundant among CD3+CD56-NKG2C+ cells in a few donors, at about 25-60.1%. It remained unclear whether the expanded NKG2C-expressing T cell clones were specific for HCMV antigens. All eight donors whose samples were sequenced were randomly selected healthy volunteers, three of them men and five women. HCMV-specific IgG was detected in serum with a commercial ELISA kit to determine HCMV serostatus. Ficoll density gradient centrifugation was used to isolate peripheral blood mononuclear cells from blood. Using Miltenyi isolation kits, CD4+ and CD8+ T cells were isolated from PBMC through magnetic immunoseparation. cDNA synthesis was primed from the TCR beta constant segment and was followed by two successive PCR amplification steps. Illumina HiSeq 2000/2500, MiSeq or NextSeq was used to sequence libraries as 2 x 150 bp reads. MIGEC was used to demultiplex reads and group the reads by UMI, and MiTCR was used to assemble and quantify clonotypes. To remove erroneous sequences, TCR cDNA sequences were retained only when supported by two or more reads. The tcR package was used for downstream repertoire analysis, with clonotypes matched between fractions based on CDR3 nucleotide sequence plus V segment. Antigen specificity was annotated against VDJdb with VDJmatch, allowing one amino acid substitution in CDR3.

This receptor was identified in a man in his fifties who received an inactivated influenza vaccine. Donor details come from another sample of the same person, matched by shared clones. Sequenced here: CD4+ T cells sorted from PBMCs, sampled 11 to 12 days after vaccination. The rearranged segments are TRBV10-3 and TRBJ1-5, with 7 bases aligning to TRBD1. The CDR3 loop reads CAISDRDSRQPQHF. The bases are TGTGCCATCAGTGATCGGGACAGCCGACAGCCCCAGCATTTT.